The 9 T cell receptor beta chains below come from one sample, sequenced in a study of shared clonotypes between healthy human individuals. Clones were sequenced by immunoSEQ multiplex PCR, and TCRdb holds only the in-frame ones, with some missing. The sample contains 2.5 million or so clones, about 92% of which appear only once. The sequencing input was naive CD4+ T cells sorted from blood. Documented subset: CD45RA+ positively selected. These receptors were taken from a man younger than 30 in good health.

The CDR3 spells CASSNRVYNSPLHF. The CDR3 region has the DNA TGTGCCAGTAGTAACAGGGTGTATAATTCACCCCTCCACTTT. The chain recombines TRBV19 with TRBJ1-6, with D maybe TRBD1 (6 bases). Germline V gene data show CDR1 as LNHDA and CDR2 as SQIVND (reference sequence). The CDR3 length is 14 residues. V dropped 4 bases and J dropped 4 bases, with 8 bases sitting between them.

The V and J genes are TRBV10-3 and TRBJ1-2, with D perhaps TRBD1 (5 bases). The germline V gene has CDR1 ENHRY and CDR2 SYGVKD. V lost 5 bases and J 12 bases, leaving 10 bases between the germline ends. This CDR3 region has 10 residues. The CDR3 sequence is CAISIRVNTF. For the CDR3, the DNA is TGTGCCATCAGTATCAGGGTTAACACCTTC.

The chain uses TRBV4-1 and TRBJ2-5; 10 nucleotides align to TRBD1. CDR1 and CDR2 from the germline V gene are MGHRA and YSYEKL. This CDR3 has 15 amino acids. Losses at the gene ends were 3 bases for V and 1 base for J; bases not matched to a gene: 2. The CDR3 nucleotides read TGCGCCAGCAGCCAGGGGACAGGGGTCCAAGAGACCCAGTACTTC. Its protein is CASSQGTGVQETQYF.

The V and J genes are TRBV6-1 and TRBJ2-5; 10 bases are a match to TRBD1. CDR1 is MNHNS, CDR2 SASEGT, per germline. J lost 3 bases, V lost 3 bases, and 7 bases had no gene match. The CDR3 is 16 residues long. CDR3 nucleotide sequence: TGTGCCAGCAGTGATAGACAGGGGGCCTGGGAAGAGACCCAGTACTTC. This encodes CASSDRQGAWEETQYF.

The V call is TRBV10-3, the J call TRBJ1-4; tentatively, D is TRBD1 (5 bases). Trimming pared 3 bases from V and 12 bases from J, leaving 11 bases between. From germline, CDR1 is ENHRY and CDR2 SYGVKD. CDR3 size: 12 residues. Here the CDR3 reads CAISDGEGELFF. For the CDR3, the DNA is TGTGCCATCAGTGATGGTGAAGGGGAACTGTTTTTT.

The V call is TRBV19, the J call TRBJ2-6; D is unclear. Germline lookup yields CDR1 LNHDA and CDR2 SQIVND (reference sequence). Trimming stripped 3 bases from V and 2 bases from J, with 17 bases between. The length of the CDR3 is 18 residues. The CDR3 bases are TGTGCCAGTAGTATCTCCGCTTCCGGATCGGCTGGGGCCAACGTCCTGACTTTC. Translation: CASSISASGSAGANVLTF.

This chain connects TRBV15 to TRBJ1-1; 9 bases are a match to TRBD1. The CDR3 runs 13 residues. CDR1 and CDR2 (germline): LNHNV, YYDKDF (reference sequence). J gave up 6 bases and V 3 bases, and 2 bases lay outside the gene matches. The CDR3 here is CATSSDRGAEAFF. In DNA form, the CDR3 reads TGTGCCACCAGCAGCGACAGGGGGGCTGAAGCTTTCTTT.

This clone was observed a single time. The rearrangement uses TRBV7-2 and TRBJ1-5; 7 bases are shared with TRBD1. CDR1 SGHTA and CDR2 FQGNSA come from the germline V gene. Trimming cost V 3 bases and J 0 bases; bases outside gene matches: 8. The CDR3 loop spans 17 amino acids. Here the CDR3 reads CASSLDGQANSNQPQHF. As DNA, the CDR3 is TGTGCCAGCAGCTTGGACGGACAGGCAAATAGCAATCAGCCCCAGCATTTT.

V gene TRBV19 combines with J gene TRBJ1-6; a possible D gene is TRBD1 (5 bases). This CDR3 region has 14 residues. V lost 1 base to trimming and J lost 7 bases, with 8 bases between them. CDR1 and CDR2 from the germline V gene are LNHDA and SQIVND (reference sequence). CDR3 bases: TGTGCCAGTAGTATAGCTGAGGGGAATTCACCCCTCCACTTT. Amino acid sequence: CASSIAEGNSPLHF.